The TCR beta chain under discussion was sequenced for a study of T cell changes during pregnancy in multiple sclerosis. TCRdb's table, derived via immunoSEQ multiplex PCR, lists solely in-frame clones and lacks some. Counted here are about 100,000 clones, about 92% occurring once; the ten biggest clones make up less than 2.5%. Per germline, CDR1 MGHRA and CDR2 YSYEKL. This CDR3 comprises 15 residues. Trimming removed 0 bases from V and 7 bases from J; junction bases left unmatched: 6. V gene TRBV4-1 combines with J gene TRBJ1-5, with TRBD1 matching over 7 bases. The sequence derives from a female donor with multiple sclerosis, enrolled in a pregnancy study. Sequencing was performed on peripheral blood, taken after pregnancy. The CDR3 DNA follows: TGCGCCAGCAGCCAAGAGATACAGGGGTTACAGCCCCAGCATTTT. Its translation: CASSQEIQGLQPQHF.